A single sample gave rise to the 26 T cell receptor beta chains below, sequenced in a study of cytomegalovirus exposure and HLA in healthy donors. Vbeta (60) and Jbeta (13) primers were used in the PCR. Assay used: immunoSEQ multiplex PCR; TCRdb lists only in-frame clones, some missing. The repertoire has about 160,000 clones, roughly 85% of them found once; the top ten carry approximately 1.5%. The sample taken for sequencing was PBMCs. Receptor source: a male donor in good health and CMV-seronegative.

This chain connects TRBV6-1 to TRBJ1-2, with 10 bases identical to TRBD1. After removal of 6 bases from V and 7 bases from J, the junction contained 8 bases not matched to a gene. Germline CDR1 reads MNHNS; CDR2 reads SASEGT. This CDR3 is 14 amino acids long. The CDR3 loop reads CASRGTGEWGGYTF. For the CDR3, the DNA is TGTGCCAGCAGGGGGACAGGGGAATGGGGTGGCTACACCTTC.

This clone has a handful of counts. The chain employs TRBV6-6 and TRBJ2-5, with TRBD1 as a possible D gene (5 bases). The CDR3 has 14 residues. From germline, CDR1 is MNHNY and CDR2 SVGAGI (reference sequence). V was trimmed by 2 bases and J by 0 bases, leaving 7 bases between them. The CDR3 sequence: CASSYRQNQETQYF. CDR3 nucleotides: TGTGCCAGCAGTTACCGACAGAACCAAGAGACCCAGTACTTC.

This clone was seen only once. This chain connects TRBV29-1 to TRBJ2-1; D is perhaps TRBD2 (6 bases). Trimming removed 5 bases from V and 10 bases from J, with 12 bases in between. Per the germline V gene, CDR1 is SQVTM and CDR2 is ANQGSEA. CDR3 length equals 11 residues. CDR3: CSVLSRGEQFF. The CDR3, as DNA: TGCAGCGTTCTGAGCCGGGGGGAGCAGTTCTTC.

The chain carries TRBV19 and TRBJ1-2, with D perhaps matching TRBD1 (6 bases). The length of the CDR3 is 15 residues. Between the trimmed V and J ends, which lost 5 bases and 4 bases, there was a span of 17 bases. Germline-derived CDR1 and CDR2 are LNHDA and SQIVND (reference sequence). The CDR3 is CASSDSKTGGYGYTF. The CDR3, as DNA: TGTGCCAGTAGTGATTCTAAGACAGGAGGCTATGGCTACACCTTC.

The chain has TRBV7-9 and TRBJ1-3; the D gene is possibly TRBD1 (5 bases). The germline V gene encodes CDR1 SEHNR and CDR2 FQNEAQ (reference sequence). The ends were cut back, 1 base at V and 4 bases at J, with 14 bases in the middle. The CDR3 covers 16 residues. DNA for the CDR3: TGTGCCAGCAGCTTAGTGGGGCCCGCGGTCGGAAACACCATATATTTT. Amino acids: CASSLVGPAVGNTIYF.

V is TRBV27 and J is TRBJ2-1; TRBD2 aligns across 8 bases. Trimming at V came to 5 bases and at J to 7 bases, leaving 10 bases not matched to a gene. This CDR3 spans 15 amino acids. Germline V CDR1 and CDR2: MNHEY, SMNVEV (reference sequence). CDR3 region: CASSPRQRETNEQFF. In nucleotides, the CDR3 is TGTGCCAGCAGTCCTAGACAGCGGGAGACTAATGAGCAGTTCTTC.

A remark on this clone: The junction differs from germline at one of its ends, possibly a read error. J is TRBJ1-5 and V is TRBV7-6; no firm D call. The germline V gene encodes CDR1 SGHVS and CDR2 FNYEAQ. The CDR3 has 13 amino acids. The chain's CDR3 is CASSLAGNHPQHF. CDR3 DNA sequence: TGTGCCAGCAGCTTAGCGGGCAATCACCCCCAGCATTTT.

V usage is TRBV27 and J usage is TRBJ1-2; 7 bases fit TRBD1. Trimming at V came to 6 bases and at J to 8 bases, leaving 6 bases not matched to a gene. This CDR3 contains 12 residues. Germline V gives CDR1 MNHEY, CDR2 SMNVEV (reference sequence). The CDR3 protein is CASRKGAEGYTF. The CDR3 nucleotides read TGTGCCAGCAGAAAGGGGGCGGAAGGCTACACCTTC.

The rearrangement joins TRBV15 to TRBJ2-7, with a tentative D call TRBD1 (7 bases). The CDR3 covers 15 residues. Trimming shortened V by 3 bases and J by 3 bases, and 15 bases separated the two germline ends. Germline V gene sequence: CDR1 LNHNV, CDR2 YYDKDF (reference sequence). The DNA for the CDR3 is TGTGCCACCAGCAGGCGGGGACAGATAGACTACGAGCAGTACTTC. Translation gives CATSRRGQIDYEQYF.

V gene TRBV6-6 combines with J gene TRBJ1-1, with D perhaps TRBD1 (5 bases). The CDR3 length is 13 residues. V lost 5 bases and J 4 bases, leaving 11 bases between the germline ends. The germline V gene encodes CDR1 MNHNY and CDR2 SVGAGI (reference sequence). For the CDR3, the DNA is TGTGCCAGCAGTGACCAGGGCGTCACTGAAGCTTTCTTT. Protein product: CASSDQGVTEAFF.

This chain joins TRBV5-4 and TRBJ1-5; a weak D match, TRBD1 (5 bases). V was pared by 0 bases and J by 7 bases, with 11 bases between. The length of the CDR3 is 14 residues. Germline values: CDR1 SGHNT, CDR2 YYREEE (reference sequence). The CDR3 here is CASSLGGSGQPQHF. The CDR3 DNA follows: TGTGCCAGCAGCTTGGGGGGCAGTGGGCAGCCCCAGCATTTT.

The chain is built from TRBV11-3 and TRBJ2-1; 10 bases align to TRBD2. From germline, CDR1 is SGHNT and CDR2 YENEEA. This CDR3 is built from 15 residues. After removal of 5 bases from V and 2 bases from J, the junction contained 3 bases not matched to a gene. CDR3 nucleotide sequence: TGTGCCAGCAGCCGAGCGGGAGGGCCCTACAATGAGCAGTTCTTC. Translating it yields CASSRAGGPYNEQFF.

The table lists this clone with a few counts. The V call is TRBV5-6, the J call TRBJ2-7; TRBD1 is a possible D gene (6 bases). CDR3 length: 15 residues. Trimming shortened V by 1 base and J by 2 bases, and 13 bases separated the two germline ends. Germline V lookup: CDR1 SGHDT, CDR2 YYEEEE. This chain's CDR3 is CASSLSWAGAYEQYF. The CDR3 DNA follows: TGTGCCAGCAGCTTGAGTTGGGCAGGGGCCTACGAGCAGTACTTC.

A few counts support this clone. The V call is TRBV11-2, the J call TRBJ1-3; 7 nucleotides agree with TRBD1. Per the germline V gene, CDR1 is SGHAT and CDR2 is FQNNGV. V was pared by 6 bases and J by 4 bases, with 6 bases of the junction left unmatched. CDR3 length: 14 residues. CDR3 DNA: TGTGCCAGCAGAGAAACAGGGGCCGGAAACACCATATATTTT. Translation: CASRETGAGNTIYF.

The V gene is TRBV6-1, the J gene TRBJ2-7; tentatively, D is TRBD2 (6 bases). The CDR3 contains 14 residues. CDR1 and CDR2 from the germline V gene are MNHNS and SASEGT. Trimming removed 6 bases at V and 0 bases at J, with 12 bases between. The CDR3 protein is CASSGGRDSYEQYF. The CDR3 DNA reads TGTGCCAGCAGCGGGGGTCGTGACTCCTACGAGCAGTACTTC.

This clone was counted a few times. This CDR3 is also generated by other DNA sequences in the sample. The chain joins TRBV5-5 to TRBJ1-5, with a tentative D call TRBD1 (5 bases). Germline CDR1 is SGHKS and CDR2 is YYEKEE (reference sequence). The CDR3 has 14 residues. The V gene lost 0 bases and the J gene lost 4 bases, with 8 bases spanning the gap. The CDR3 bases are TGTGCCAGCAGCTTGGGTGGGGGGAATCAGCCCCAGCATTTT. It yields the protein CASSLGGGNQPQHF.

This chain links TRBV5-5 with TRBJ2-1; 14 bases match TRBD2. The CDR3 extends over 18 amino acids. The V segment lost 0 bases and the J segment 2 bases; nucleotides outside the gene matches: 4. The germline V gene has CDR1 SGHKS and CDR2 YYEKEE (reference sequence). The CDR3 loop reads CASSLGTSGGNTYNEQFF. The CDR3, as DNA: TGTGCCAGCAGCTTGGGGACTAGCGGGGGGAATACCTACAATGAGCAGTTCTTC.

V is TRBV19 and J is TRBJ1-1, with unresolved D. The V end was cut by 7 bases, the J end by 0 bases, with 9 bases between. Germline-derived CDR1 and CDR2 are LNHDA and SQIVND (reference sequence). CDR3 length equals 13 residues. CDR3 loop: CASITNMNTEAFF. The DNA of the CDR3 is TGTGCCAGTATCACGAACATGAACACTGAAGCTTTCTTT.

The gene calls are TRBV7-2 and TRBJ1-1, with D uncertain. Germline-derived CDR1 and CDR2 are SGHTA and FQGNSA. This CDR3 contains 14 residues. V lost 3 bases to trimming and J lost 1 base, with 9 bases between them. The CDR3 region is CASSFNSRNTEAFF. The CDR3 nucleotides are TGTGCCAGCAGCTTTAATAGCAGGAACACTGAAGCTTTCTTT.

J is TRBJ2-1 and V is TRBV15; TRBD2 matches at 12 bases. The CDR3 contains 16 residues. CDR1 LNHNV and CDR2 YYDKDF come from the germline V gene (reference sequence). The ends lost 3 bases at V and 7 bases at J; junction bases unmatched: 7. The CDR3 bases are TGTGCCACCAGCAGGACCGGACTAGCGGGACGGAATGAGCAGTTCTTC. Amino acid sequence: CATSRTGLAGRNEQFF.

The V call is TRBV19, the J call TRBJ1-3, with 9 nucleotides matching TRBD1. V was pared by 6 bases and J by 4 bases, with 7 bases of the junction left unmatched. This CDR3 is 15 amino acids long. Germline V gene sequence: CDR1 LNHDA, CDR2 SQIVND (reference sequence). The CDR3 region is CASRQQGATGNTIYF. As DNA, the CDR3 is TGTGCCAGTAGGCAACAGGGGGCAACCGGAAACACCATATATTTT.

The V and J genes are TRBV7-3 and TRBJ2-5; D is perhaps TRBD1 (6 bases). V lost 5 bases and J lost 0, with 10 bases in between. Germline assignment: CDR1 SGHTA and CDR2 FQGTGA. The CDR3 length is 14 residues. The CDR3 region is CASSPQGYQETQYF. CDR3 nucleotide sequence: TGTGCCAGCAGCCCTCAGGGGTACCAAGAGACCCAGTACTTC. Full variable domain (remainder filled in from reference TRBV7-3 and TRBJ2-5): GAGVSQTPSNKVTEKGKYVELRCDPISGHTALYWYRQSLGQGPEFLIYFQGTGAADDSGLPNDRFFAVRPEGSVSTLKIQRTERGDSAVYLCASSPQGYQETQYFGPGTRLLVL.

The chain joins TRBV9 to TRBJ2-5, with 9 bases aligning to TRBD1. The trim removed 1 base at V and 3 bases at J, leaving 4 bases unmatched. The CDR3 has 15 amino acids. Germline CDR1 SGDLS, CDR2 YYNGEE. The CDR3, as DNA: TGTGCCAGCAGCGTACTGGGACAGGGAGAAGAGACCCAGTACTTC. Amino acids: CASSVLGQGEETQYF.

This clone was counted only a few times. The rearrangement uses TRBV7-3 and TRBJ1-1; D may be TRBD1 (6 bases). The ends were cut back, 4 bases at V and 4 bases at J, with 19 bases in the middle. The CDR3 consists of 16 residues. CDR1 is SGHTA, CDR2 FQGTGA, per germline. Here the CDR3 reads CASSSLNPTGVTEAFF. CDR3 nucleotides: TGTGCCAGCAGCTCTCTCAACCCGACAGGAGTCACTGAAGCTTTCTTT.

This chain joins TRBV28 and TRBJ1-4; the match to TRBD1 covers 7 bases. The CDR3 runs to 16 residues. Trimming removed 6 bases from V and 2 bases from J; junction bases left unmatched: 9. In germline, CDR1 is MDHEN, CDR2 SYDVKM. CDR3 sequence: CASRPHRGSTNEKLFF. CDR3 in DNA: TGTGCCAGCAGACCTCACAGGGGTTCGACTAATGAAAAACTGTTTTTT.

The chain joins TRBV7-7 to TRBJ1-1; no definite D call. Looked up from germline, CDR1 is SSHAT and CDR2 is FNYEAQ (reference sequence). This CDR3 has 13 residues. The V end lost 2 bases, the J end lost 1 base, and 5 bases lay between the germline ends. The CDR3 here is CASSLNKNTEAFF. CDR3 sequence (DNA): TGTGCCAGCAGCTTAAACAAGAACACTGAAGCTTTCTTT.